This passage covers 9 T cell receptor beta chains from one sample sequenced in a study of cytomegalovirus exposure and HLA in healthy donors. PCR was performed using 60 Vbeta and 13 Jbeta primers. Data came from immunoSEQ multiplex PCR; TCRdb stores just in-frame clones and leaves some out. The data contain 200,000 or so clones, 82% of them seen just once; the ten biggest clones take up 2.7%. Material: PBMCs. These receptors all stem from a woman in her 40s in good health and CMV-seronegative.

This clone was detected only a few times. This chain connects TRBV4-1 to TRBJ1-5; 9 bases fit TRBD1. J was trimmed by 0 bases and V by 4 bases; bases with no gene match: 16. Germline CDR1 MGHRA, CDR2 YSYEKL. The CDR3 is made up of 20 amino acids. The CDR3 is CASSPSGPGQGSYSNQPQHF. The CDR3 coding sequence is TGCGCCAGCAGCCCAAGTGGCCCGGGACAGGGATCCTATAGCAATCAGCCCCAGCATTTT.

The chain employs TRBV5-1 and TRBJ2-3, with D perhaps TRBD2 (5 bases). The germline gives CDR1 SGHRS, CDR2 YFSETQ. The CDR3 covers 15 residues. Trimming removed 2 bases at V and 0 bases at J, with 10 bases between. CDR3 protein: CASSFPGSSTDTQYF. CDR3 nucleotide sequence: TGCGCCAGCAGCTTCCCGGGATCTAGCACAGATACGCAGTATTTT.

In regard to this clone: Germline and junction disagree at one end, which may indicate a read error. The chain joins TRBV30 to TRBJ2-1; D is uncertain. CDR3 length: 11 residues. Germline lookup yields CDR1 GTSNPN and CDR2 SVGIG (reference sequence). The CDR3: CAWSFNKEQFF. CDR3 DNA sequence: TGTGCCTGGAGTTTTAACAAGGAGCAGTTCTTC. Together with reference TRBV30 and TRBJ2-1, the CDR3 gives the full variable domain: SQTIHQWPATLVQPVGSPLSLECTVEGTSNPNLYWYRQAAGRGLQLLFYSVGIGQISSEVPQNLSASRPQDRQFILSSKKLLLSDSGFYLCAWSFNKEQFFGPGTRLTVL.

This chain joins TRBV18 and TRBJ1-2; TRBD1 agrees at 9 bases. The ends lost 3 bases at V and 8 bases at J; junction bases unmatched: 1. In germline, CDR1 is KGHSH, CDR2 LQKENI. The CDR3 is made up of 12 amino acids. The CDR3 is CASSPDRGGYTF. CDR3 nucleotides: TGTGCCAGCTCACCGGACAGGGGCGGCTACACCTTC.

The V gene is TRBV4-1, the J gene TRBJ2-7; the D gene is possibly TRBD1 (6 bases). Germline CDR1 MGHRA, CDR2 YSYEKL. V lost 6 bases and J lost 2, with 14 bases in between. The CDR3 has 14 amino acids. Here the CDR3 DNA reads TGCGCCAGCAGGTTACTCGAGGGGGCCTACGAGCAGTACTTC. Translation: CASRLLEGAYEQYF.

The chain combines TRBV5-4 with TRBJ1-3; D unresolved. Germline-derived CDR1 and CDR2 are SGHNT and YYREEE (reference sequence). V dropped 4 bases and J dropped 3 bases, with 5 bases sitting between them. The CDR3 sequence is 12 residues long. Here the CDR3 DNA reads TGTGCCAGCAGCCTGTTTGGAAACACCATATATTTT. Its protein product is CASSLFGNTIYF.

This rearrangement joins TRBV18 to TRBJ2-2; D perhaps matches TRBD1 (5 bases). Germline CDR1 is KGHSH and CDR2 is LQKENI. V lost 1 base and J lost 0, with 9 bases in between. This CDR3 is built from 16 residues. In DNA form, the CDR3 reads TGTGCCAGCTCACCACGGGGCCTGTCGAACACCGGGGAGCTGTTTTTT. Translation: CASSPRGLSNTGELFF.

The chain couples TRBV7-2 to TRBJ2-7, with 7 bases aligning to TRBD1. Losses at the gene ends were 4 bases for V and 0 bases for J; bases not matched to a gene: 3. Germline assignment: CDR1 SGHTA and CDR2 FQGNSA. This CDR3 region has 14 residues. Here the CDR3 DNA reads TGTGCCAGCAGCTCGAGGACAGGCTCCTACGAGCAGTACTTC. Translation gives CASSSRTGSYEQYF. Full variable domain (remainder filled in from reference TRBV7-2 and TRBJ2-7): GAGVSQSPSNKVTEKGKDVELRCDPISGHTALYWYRQSLGQGLEFLIYFQGNSAPDKSGLPSDRFSAERTGGSVSTLTIQRTQQEDSAVYLCASSSRTGSYEQYFGPGTRLTVT.

This chain uses TRBV7-6 with TRBJ1-4; no definite D call. Per the germline V gene, CDR1 is SGHVS and CDR2 is FNYEAQ. Trimming cost V 4 bases and J 4 bases, with 7 bases left between them. This CDR3 has 13 amino acids. The CDR3 is CASSSSDNEKLFF. Here the CDR3 DNA reads TGTGCCAGCAGCTCCAGCGATAATGAAAAACTGTTTTTT.